Each of the 13 T cell receptor beta chains below was sequenced from the same sample in a study of human T cells and chemical hapten exposure (dated by TCRdb to the early 2020s). The sample's time point, from its label and the paper: healthy volunteer bleed at 6 weeks. Unfractionated whole blood was collected in Tempus Blood RNA tubes, and total RNA was extracted from that blood. Preparation of the library involved RACE. Sequencing used a NextSeq 500. In TCRdb, the public reads were trimmed at Q25 with fastp and aligned with MiXCR, with productive beta chains retained. A single entry per CDR3 protein holds the most common genes and DNA from its merged rows. Across this sample there are 50,000 to 70,000 distinct CDR3 sequences, with 6% to 7% seen only once. The ten largest clones take up around 3.6% of the sample. Input material: whole blood. Receptors originate from a female donor in good health. Some clones in this sample may be carry-over from other donors' samples.

Ten or more counts support this clonotype. J is TRBJ2-6 and V is TRBV7-2, with D possibly being TRBD1 (6 bases). The CDR3 consists of 17 residues. Trimming removed 0 bases at V and 2 bases at J, with 11 bases between. Per the germline V gene, CDR1 is SGHTA and CDR2 is FQGNSA. The DNA for the CDR3 is TGTGCCAGCAGCTTAGCGTCCAGGGGACCTGGGGCCAACGTCCTGACTTTC. Protein product: CASSLASRGPGANVLTF.

This clonotype was detected a few times. This chain connects TRBV29-1 to TRBJ1-4, with D perhaps TRBD1 (6 bases). The CDR3 has 13 amino acids. Germline CDR1 is SQVTM and CDR2 is ANQGSEA. With 6 bases removed from V and 2 bases from J, the gap between germline ends came to 10 bases. CDR3 sequence reads: CSVRGMTNEKLFF. The CDR3 region has the DNA TGCAGCGTGAGGGGGATGACTAATGAAAAACTGTTTTTT.

This clonotype came up a few times. The chain carries TRBV12-3 or TRBV12-4 and TRBJ2-1; the match to TRBD2 covers 7 bases. The CDR3 runs 15 residues. Unmatched junction bases numbered 5, after V lost 0 bases and J lost 6 bases. The CDR3 nucleotides read TGTGCCAGCAGTTTAGCCCTAGCGGTTGGCAATGAGCAGTTCTTC. Protein product: CASSLALAVGNEQFF.

This clonotype turned up a few times. The gene calls are TRBV2 and TRBJ1-5; 9 nucleotides match TRBD1. CDR3 length: 14 amino acids. Unmatched junction bases numbered 8, after V lost 8 bases and J lost 6 bases. Germline V gene lookup returns CDR1 SNHLY and CDR2 FYNNEI. The CDR3 protein is CASGGQGGSQPQHF. In DNA form, the CDR3 reads TGTGCCAGCGGGGGACAGGGCGGAAGTCAGCCCCAGCATTTT.

This clonotype was seen many times. The chain recombines TRBV20-1 with TRBJ2-3, with a weak D call TRBD1 (5 bases). CDR1 DFQATT and CDR2 SNEGSKA come from the germline V gene (reference sequence). This CDR3 has 15 amino acids. V shed 3 bases and J shed 0 bases, with 13 bases lying between them. The CDR3 DNA follows: TGCAGTGCTAGTAGAAGGGGCGCTAGCACAGATACGCAGTATTTT. Amino acid sequence: CSASRRGASTDTQYF.

This chain uses TRBV7-9 with TRBJ1-1; D unresolved. CDR1 is SEHNR, CDR2 FQNEAQ, per germline (reference sequence). The CDR3 covers 16 residues. Trimming removed 6 bases from V and 0 bases from J, with 17 bases in between. CDR3 in amino acids: CASRFWGRFVNTEAFF. Written as DNA, the CDR3 is TGTGCCAGCAGGTTCTGGGGTCGCTTCGTGAACACTGAAGCTTTCTTT.

This clonotype was observed a few times. The chain employs TRBV2 and TRBJ2-7, with TRBD2 matching 11 bases. CDR1 and CDR2 (germline): SNHLY, FYNNEI. The V and J ends lost 2 bases and 6 bases, in that order; junction bases with no gene match: 0. The CDR3 has 13 residues. CDR3 bases: TGTGCCAGCAGTGAACTAGCGGGAGGCGAGCAGTACTTC. Translation gives CASSELAGGEQYF. The full variable domain, in which reference TRBV2 and TRBJ2-7 provide the parts outside the CDR3, is EPEVTQTPSHQVTQMGQEVILRCVPISNHLYFYWYRQILGQKVEFLVSFYNNEISEKSEIFDDQFSVERPDGSNFTLKIRSTKLEDSAMYFCASSELAGGEQYFGPGTRLTVT.

This clonotype has more than one count but fewer than ten. The rearrangement links TRBV19 to TRBJ1-1; possibly TRBD1 for D (5 bases). The CDR3 runs to 13 residues. V lost 3 bases, J lost 0 bases, and 5 bases lay in between. Germline V gives CDR1 LNHDA, CDR2 SQIVND (reference sequence). The CDR3 reads CASSMTVNTEAFF. The DNA of the CDR3 is TGTGCCAGTAGTATGACAGTGAACACTGAAGCTTTCTTT.

CDR3 sequence: CASSQDPGEQFF. In nucleotides, the CDR3 is TGCGCCAGCAGCCAAGATCCAGGTGAGCAGTTCTTC. This rearrangement joins TRBV4-1 to TRBJ2-1; D is unresolved. The length of the CDR3 is 12 residues. V lost 0 bases, J lost 9 bases, and 6 bases lay in between. Germline CDR1 is MGHRA and CDR2 is YSYEKL.

V usage is TRBV6-5 and J usage is TRBJ2-3; D is ambiguous. The CDR3 covers 14 residues. The germline V gene encodes CDR1 MNHEY and CDR2 SVGAGI. Trimming cost V 7 bases and J 6 bases, with 17 bases left between them. The DNA of the CDR3 is TGTGCCAGCATTCCGCTCCATTCCCCGGATACGCAGTATTTT. The encoded protein is CASIPLHSPDTQYF.

This clonotype was observed many times. CDR3 bases: TGCAGCGTTCAGGACCTGAGGGGGTCCTACGAGCAGTACTTC. It yields the protein CSVQDLRGSYEQYF. This sequence joins TRBV29-1 and TRBJ2-7, with D perhaps matching TRBD1 (6 bases). There are 14 residues in the CDR3. Germline assignment: CDR1 SQVTM and CDR2 ANQGSEA. Between the trimmed V and J ends, which lost 5 bases and 1 base, there was a span of 15 bases.

The chain recombines TRBV12-3 or TRBV12-4 with TRBJ1-5; D gene uncertain. The V end lost 3 bases, the J end lost 0 bases, and 6 bases lay between the germline ends. The CDR3 consists of 14 residues. The CDR3 sequence: CASSFSDSNQPQHF. DNA for the CDR3: TGTGCCAGCAGTTTTTCGGATAGCAATCAGCCCCAGCATTTT.

This clonotype was counted many times. The chain recombines TRBV24-1 with TRBJ2-3, with 7 bases identical to TRBD1. Per germline, CDR1 KGHDR and CDR2 SFDVKD. Trimming removed 4 bases from V and 0 bases from J; junction bases left unmatched: 6. CDR3 length: 16 residues. The CDR3 is CATSDGTATSTDTQYF. CDR3 in DNA: TGTGCCACCAGTGACGGGACAGCCACAAGCACAGATACGCAGTATTTT.